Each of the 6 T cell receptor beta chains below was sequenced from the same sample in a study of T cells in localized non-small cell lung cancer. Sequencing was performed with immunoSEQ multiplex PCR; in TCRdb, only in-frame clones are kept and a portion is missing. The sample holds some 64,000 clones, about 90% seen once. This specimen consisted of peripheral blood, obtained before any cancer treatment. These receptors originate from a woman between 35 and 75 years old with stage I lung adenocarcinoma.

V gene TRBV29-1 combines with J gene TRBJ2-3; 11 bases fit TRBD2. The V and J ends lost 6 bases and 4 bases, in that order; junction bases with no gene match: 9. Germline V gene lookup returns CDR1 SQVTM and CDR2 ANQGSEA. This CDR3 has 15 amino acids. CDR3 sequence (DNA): TGCAGCGTCACAGGATTACTAGCGGGAGCAGATACGCAGTATTTT. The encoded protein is CSVTGLLAGADTQYF.

The CDR3 here is CASSLSGINQPQHF. DNA for the CDR3: TGTGCCAGCAGCTTATCAGGGATCAATCAGCCCCAGCATTTT. This rearrangement joins TRBV7-9 to TRBJ1-5; a weak D match, TRBD1 (5 bases). The CDR3 runs 14 residues. Deletions cut 2 bases from V and 3 bases from J, with 8 bases between. Germline V CDR1 and CDR2: SEHNR, FQNEAQ (reference sequence).

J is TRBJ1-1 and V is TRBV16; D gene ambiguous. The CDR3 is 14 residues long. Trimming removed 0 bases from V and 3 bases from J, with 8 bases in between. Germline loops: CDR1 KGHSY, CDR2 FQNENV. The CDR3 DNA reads TGTGCCAGCAGCCAATCGAAAGACCACACTGAAGCTTTCTTT. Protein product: CASSQSKDHTEAFF.

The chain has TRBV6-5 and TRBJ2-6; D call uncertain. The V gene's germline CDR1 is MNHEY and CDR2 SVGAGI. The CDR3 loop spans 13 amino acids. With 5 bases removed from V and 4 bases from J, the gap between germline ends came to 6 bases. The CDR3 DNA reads TGTGCCAGCAGTCCTCAAGGGGCCAACGTCCTGACTTTC. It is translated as CASSPQGANVLTF.

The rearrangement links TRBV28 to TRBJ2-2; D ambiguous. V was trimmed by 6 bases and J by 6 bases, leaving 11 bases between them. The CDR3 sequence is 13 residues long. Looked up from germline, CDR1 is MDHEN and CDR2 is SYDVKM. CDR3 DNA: TGTGCCAGCAGGACCGACTGGGCCGGGGAGCTGTTTTTT. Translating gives CASRTDWAGELFF.

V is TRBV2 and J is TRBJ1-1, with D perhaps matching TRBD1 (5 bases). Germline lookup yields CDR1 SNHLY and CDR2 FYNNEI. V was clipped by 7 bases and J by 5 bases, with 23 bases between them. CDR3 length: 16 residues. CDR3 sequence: CASTTRARGGSTEAFF. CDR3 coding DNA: TGTGCCAGCACCACCCGGGCGAGGGGAGGTAGTACTGAAGCTTTCTTT.